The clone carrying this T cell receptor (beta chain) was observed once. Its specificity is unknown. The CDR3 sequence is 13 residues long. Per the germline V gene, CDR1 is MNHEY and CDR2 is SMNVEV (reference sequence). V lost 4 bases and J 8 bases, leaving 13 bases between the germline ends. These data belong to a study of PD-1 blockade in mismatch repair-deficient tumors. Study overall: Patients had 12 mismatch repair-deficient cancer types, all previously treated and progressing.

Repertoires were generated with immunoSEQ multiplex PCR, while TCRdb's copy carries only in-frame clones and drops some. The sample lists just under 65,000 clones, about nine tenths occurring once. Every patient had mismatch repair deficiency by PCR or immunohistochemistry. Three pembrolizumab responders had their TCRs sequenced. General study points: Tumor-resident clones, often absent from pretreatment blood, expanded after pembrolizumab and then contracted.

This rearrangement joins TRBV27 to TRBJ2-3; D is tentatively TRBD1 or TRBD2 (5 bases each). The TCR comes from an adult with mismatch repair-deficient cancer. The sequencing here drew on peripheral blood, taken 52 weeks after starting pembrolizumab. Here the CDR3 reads CASSYPPGTTQYF. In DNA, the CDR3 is TGTGCCAGCAGTTATCCCCCCGGGACTACGCAGTATTTT.